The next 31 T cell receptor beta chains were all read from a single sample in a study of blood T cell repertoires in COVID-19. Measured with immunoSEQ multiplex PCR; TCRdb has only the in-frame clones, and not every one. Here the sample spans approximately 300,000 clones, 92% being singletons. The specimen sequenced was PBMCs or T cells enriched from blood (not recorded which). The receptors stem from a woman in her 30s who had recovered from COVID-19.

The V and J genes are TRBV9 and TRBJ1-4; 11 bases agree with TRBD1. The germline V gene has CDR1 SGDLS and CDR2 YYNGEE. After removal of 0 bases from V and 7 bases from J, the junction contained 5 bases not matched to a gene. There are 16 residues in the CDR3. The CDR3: CASSVGDRGFGEKLFF. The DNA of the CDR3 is TGTGCCAGCAGCGTAGGGGACAGGGGGTTTGGTGAAAAACTGTTTTTT.

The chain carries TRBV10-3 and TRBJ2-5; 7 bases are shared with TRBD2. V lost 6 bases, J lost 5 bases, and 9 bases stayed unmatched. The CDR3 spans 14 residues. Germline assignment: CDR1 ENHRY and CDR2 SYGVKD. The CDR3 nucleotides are TGTGCCATCAGACACGGGGAGGGCCGGGAGACCCAGTACTTC. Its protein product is CAIRHGEGRETQYF.

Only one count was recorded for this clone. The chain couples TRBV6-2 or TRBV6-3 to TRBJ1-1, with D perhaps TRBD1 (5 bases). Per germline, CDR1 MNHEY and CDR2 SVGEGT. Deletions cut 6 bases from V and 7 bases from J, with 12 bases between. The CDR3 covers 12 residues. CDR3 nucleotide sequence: TGTGCCAGCAGCCCGACAGCCCTTGAAGCTTTCTTT. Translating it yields CASSPTALEAFF.

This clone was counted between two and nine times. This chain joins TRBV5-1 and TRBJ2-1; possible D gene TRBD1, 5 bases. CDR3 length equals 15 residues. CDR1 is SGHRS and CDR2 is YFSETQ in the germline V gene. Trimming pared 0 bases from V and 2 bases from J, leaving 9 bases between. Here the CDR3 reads CASSLEGWTYNEQFF. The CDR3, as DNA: TGCGCCAGCAGCTTGGAGGGGTGGACCTACAATGAGCAGTTCTTC.

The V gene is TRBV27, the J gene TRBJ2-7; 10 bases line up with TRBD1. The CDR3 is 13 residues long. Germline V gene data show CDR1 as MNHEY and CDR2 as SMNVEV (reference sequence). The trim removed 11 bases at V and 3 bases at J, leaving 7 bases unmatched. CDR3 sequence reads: CAVQDRGRYEQYF. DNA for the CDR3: TGTGCCGTCCAAGACAGGGGGCGCTACGAGCAGTACTTC.

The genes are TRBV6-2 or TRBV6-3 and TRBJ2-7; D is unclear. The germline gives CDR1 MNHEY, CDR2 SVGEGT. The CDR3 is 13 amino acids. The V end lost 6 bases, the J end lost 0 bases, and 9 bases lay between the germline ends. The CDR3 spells CASSPLPSYEQYF. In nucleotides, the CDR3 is TGTGCCAGCAGCCCCCTACCCTCCTACGAGCAGTACTTC.

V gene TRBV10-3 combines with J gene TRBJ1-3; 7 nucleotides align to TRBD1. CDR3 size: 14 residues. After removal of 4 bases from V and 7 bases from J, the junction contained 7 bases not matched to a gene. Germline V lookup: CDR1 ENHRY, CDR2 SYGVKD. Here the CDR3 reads CAISVGRGFNTIYF. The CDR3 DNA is TGTGCCATCAGTGTCGGCAGGGGGTTCAACACCATATATTTT.

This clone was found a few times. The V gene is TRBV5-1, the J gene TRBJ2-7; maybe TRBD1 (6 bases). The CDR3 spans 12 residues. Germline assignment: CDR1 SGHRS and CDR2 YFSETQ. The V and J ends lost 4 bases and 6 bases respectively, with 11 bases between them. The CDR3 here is CASSLGQAEQYF. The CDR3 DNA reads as TGCGCCAGCAGCCTGGGACAAGCCGAGCAGTACTTC.

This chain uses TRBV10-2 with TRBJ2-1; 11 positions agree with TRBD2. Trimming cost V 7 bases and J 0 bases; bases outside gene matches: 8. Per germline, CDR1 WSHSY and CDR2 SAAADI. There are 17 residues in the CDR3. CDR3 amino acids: CASTSGGIPSSYNEQFF. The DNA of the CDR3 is TGCGCCAGCACTAGCGGGGGGATCCCGAGCTCCTACAATGAGCAGTTCTTC.

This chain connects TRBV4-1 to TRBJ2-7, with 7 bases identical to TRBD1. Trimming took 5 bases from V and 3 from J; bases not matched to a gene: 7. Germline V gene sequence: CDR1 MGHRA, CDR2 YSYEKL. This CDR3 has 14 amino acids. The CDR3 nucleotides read TGCGCCAGCAGCGATATGACAGGGATCTACGAGCAGTACTTC. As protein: CASSDMTGIYEQYF.

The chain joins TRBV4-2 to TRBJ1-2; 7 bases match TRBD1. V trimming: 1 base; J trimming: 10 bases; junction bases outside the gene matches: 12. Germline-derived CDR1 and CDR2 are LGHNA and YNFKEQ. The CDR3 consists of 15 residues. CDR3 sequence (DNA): TGTGCCAGCAGCCAAGTAACAGGGGTGGGGTATTACTACACCTTC. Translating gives CASSQVTGVGYYYTF.

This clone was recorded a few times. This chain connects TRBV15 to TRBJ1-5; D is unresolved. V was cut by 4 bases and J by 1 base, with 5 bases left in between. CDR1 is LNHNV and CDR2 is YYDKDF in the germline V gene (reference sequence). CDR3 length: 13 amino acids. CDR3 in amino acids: CATSTESNQPQHF. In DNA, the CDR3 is TGTGCCACCAGCACGGAGAGCAATCAGCCCCAGCATTTT. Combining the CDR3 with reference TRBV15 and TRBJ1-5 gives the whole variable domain DAMVIQNPRYQVTQFGKPVTLSCSQTLNHNVMYWYQQKSSQAPKLLFHYYDKDFNNEADTPDNFQSRRPNTSFCFLDIRSPGLGDTAMYLCATSTESNQPQHFGDGTRLSIL.

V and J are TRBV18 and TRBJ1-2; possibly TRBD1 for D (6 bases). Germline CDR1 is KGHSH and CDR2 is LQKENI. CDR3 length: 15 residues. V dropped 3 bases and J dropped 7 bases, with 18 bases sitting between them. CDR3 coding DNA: TGTGCCAGCTCACCTAAGGAGATGGGGGCTCTTGGCTACACCTTC. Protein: CASSPKEMGALGYTF.

DNA for the CDR3: TGCGCCAGCAGCGGTACGGACAGGGCGGCCGAGCAGTACTTC. Amino acid sequence: CASSGTDRAAEQYF. The chain joins TRBV5-1 to TRBJ2-7; 8 bases fit TRBD1. The CDR3 sequence is 14 residues long. With 4 bases clipped from V and 6 bases from J, the junction kept 9 bases outside the gene matches. The V gene's germline CDR1 is SGHRS and CDR2 YFSETQ.

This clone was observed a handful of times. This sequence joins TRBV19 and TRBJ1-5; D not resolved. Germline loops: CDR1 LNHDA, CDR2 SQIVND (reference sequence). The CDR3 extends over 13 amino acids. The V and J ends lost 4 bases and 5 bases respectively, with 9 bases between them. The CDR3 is CASSTLVDQPQHF. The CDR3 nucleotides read TGTGCCAGTAGTACCCTCGTCGATCAGCCCCAGCATTTT.

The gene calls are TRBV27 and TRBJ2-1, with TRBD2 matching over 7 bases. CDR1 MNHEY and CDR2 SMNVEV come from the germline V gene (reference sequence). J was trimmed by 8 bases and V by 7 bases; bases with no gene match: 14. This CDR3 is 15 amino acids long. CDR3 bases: TGTGCCAGCATCAATCGGGGCGGGAGTAGAGATGAGCAGTTCTTC. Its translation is CASINRGGSRDEQFF.

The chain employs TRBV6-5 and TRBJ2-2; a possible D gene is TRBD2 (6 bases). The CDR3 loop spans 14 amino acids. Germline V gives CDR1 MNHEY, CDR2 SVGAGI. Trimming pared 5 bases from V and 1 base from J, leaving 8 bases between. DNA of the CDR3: TGTGCCAGCAGTATTAGCGGGAACACCGGGGAGCTGTTTTTT. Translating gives CASSISGNTGELFF.

The CDR3 loop reads CASSSGDGYEQYF. CDR3 sequence (DNA): TGTGCCAGCAGTTCAGGGGACGGCTACGAGCAGTACTTC. The gene calls are TRBV28 and TRBJ2-7; D perhaps matches TRBD1 (6 bases). V was pared by 4 bases and J by 3 bases, with 10 bases between. Per germline, CDR1 MDHEN and CDR2 SYDVKM. The length of the CDR3 is 13 residues.

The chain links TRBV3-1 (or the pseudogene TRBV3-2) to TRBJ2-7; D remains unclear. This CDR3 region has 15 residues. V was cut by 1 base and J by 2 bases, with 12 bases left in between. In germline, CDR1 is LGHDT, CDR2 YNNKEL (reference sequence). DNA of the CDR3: TGTGCCAGCAGCCAAGGCGGAGACGCCGCCTACGAGCAGTACTTC. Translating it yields CASSQGGDAAYEQYF.

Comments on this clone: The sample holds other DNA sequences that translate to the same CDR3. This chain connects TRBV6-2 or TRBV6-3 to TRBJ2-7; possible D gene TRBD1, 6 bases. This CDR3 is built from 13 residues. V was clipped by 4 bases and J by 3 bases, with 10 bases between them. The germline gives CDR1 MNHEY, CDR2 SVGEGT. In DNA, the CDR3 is TGTGCCAGCAGTTCGGGACAAAGCTACGAGCAGTACTTC. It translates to CASSSGQSYEQYF.

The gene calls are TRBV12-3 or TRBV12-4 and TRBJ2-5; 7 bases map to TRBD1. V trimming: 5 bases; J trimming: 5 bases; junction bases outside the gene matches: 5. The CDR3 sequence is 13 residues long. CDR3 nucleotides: TGTGCCAGCAGTGATGACAGGGCTGAGACCCAGTACTTC. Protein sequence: CASSDDRAETQYF.

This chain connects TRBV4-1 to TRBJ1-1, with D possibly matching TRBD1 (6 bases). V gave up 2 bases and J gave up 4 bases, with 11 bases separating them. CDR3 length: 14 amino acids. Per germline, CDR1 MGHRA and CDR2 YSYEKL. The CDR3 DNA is TGCGCCAGCAGCCAACCCACCAGGGGCACTGAAGCTTTCTTT. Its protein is CASSQPTRGTEAFF.

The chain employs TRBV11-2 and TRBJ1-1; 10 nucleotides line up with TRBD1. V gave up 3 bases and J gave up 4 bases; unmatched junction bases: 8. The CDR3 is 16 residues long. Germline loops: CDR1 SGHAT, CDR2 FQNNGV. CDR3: CASSFISGQGGTEAFF. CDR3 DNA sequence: TGTGCCAGCAGCTTCATCTCTGGACAGGGGGGCACTGAAGCTTTCTTT.

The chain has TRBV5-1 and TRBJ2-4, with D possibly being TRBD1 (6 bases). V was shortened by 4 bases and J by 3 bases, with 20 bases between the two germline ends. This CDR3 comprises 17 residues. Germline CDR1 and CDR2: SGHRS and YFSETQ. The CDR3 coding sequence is TGCGCCAGCAGCCCGCGTTGGGGGCATTTGGACAAAAACATTCAGTACTTC. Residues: CASSPRWGHLDKNIQYF.

The CDR3 DNA reads as TGTGCCAGTAAGGATCCGGGAGGCCGCAATGAGCAGTTCTTC. It yields the protein CASKDPGGRNEQFF. This chain links TRBV19 with TRBJ2-1; 7 nucleotides line up with TRBD2. V lost 7 bases, J lost 6 bases, and 9 bases stayed unmatched. This CDR3 is built from 14 residues. Per the germline V gene, CDR1 is LNHDA and CDR2 is SQIVND (reference sequence).

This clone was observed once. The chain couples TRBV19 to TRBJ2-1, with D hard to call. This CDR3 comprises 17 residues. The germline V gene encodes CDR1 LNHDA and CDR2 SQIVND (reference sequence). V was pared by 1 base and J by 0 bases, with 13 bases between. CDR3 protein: CASSIVGLVSSYNEQFF. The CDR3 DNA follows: TGTGCCAGTAGTATAGTCGGCCTAGTGAGCTCCTACAATGAGCAGTTCTTC.

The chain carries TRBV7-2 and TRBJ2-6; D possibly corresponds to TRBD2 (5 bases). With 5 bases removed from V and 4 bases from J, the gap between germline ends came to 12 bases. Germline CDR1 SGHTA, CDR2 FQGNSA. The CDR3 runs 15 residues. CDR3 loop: CASSPSLGGANVLTF. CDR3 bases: TGTGCCAGCAGCCCTAGCCTCGGGGGGGCCAACGTCCTGACTTTC.

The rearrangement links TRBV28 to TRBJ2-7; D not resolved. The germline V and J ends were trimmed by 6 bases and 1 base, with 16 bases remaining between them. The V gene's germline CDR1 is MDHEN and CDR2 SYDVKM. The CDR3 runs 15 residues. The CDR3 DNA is TGTGCCAGCAGCAAGAGCGTTCCTAGGTCCTACGAGCAGTACTTC. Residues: CASSKSVPRSYEQYF. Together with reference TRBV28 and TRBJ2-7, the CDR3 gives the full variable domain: DVKVTQSSRYLVKRTGEKVFLECVQDMDHENMFWYRQDPGLGLRLIYFSYDVKMKEKGDIPEGYSVSREKKERFSLILESASTNQTSMYLCASSKSVPRSYEQYFGPGTRLTVT.

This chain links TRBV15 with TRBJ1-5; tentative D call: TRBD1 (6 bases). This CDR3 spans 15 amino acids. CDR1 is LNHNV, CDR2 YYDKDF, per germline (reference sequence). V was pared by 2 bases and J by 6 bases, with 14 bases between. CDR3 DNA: TGTGCCACCAGCAGAAACCCCGTGGGGGCTCAGCCCCAGCATTTT. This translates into CATSRNPVGAQPQHF.

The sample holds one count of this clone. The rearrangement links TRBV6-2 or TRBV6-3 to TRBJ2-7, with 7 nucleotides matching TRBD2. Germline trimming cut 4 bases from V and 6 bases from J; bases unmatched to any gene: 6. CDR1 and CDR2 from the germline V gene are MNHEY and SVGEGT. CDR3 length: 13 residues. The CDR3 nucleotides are TGTGCCAGCAGTTCCCTGGGGGGGATCGAGCAGTACTTC. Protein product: CASSSLGGIEQYF.

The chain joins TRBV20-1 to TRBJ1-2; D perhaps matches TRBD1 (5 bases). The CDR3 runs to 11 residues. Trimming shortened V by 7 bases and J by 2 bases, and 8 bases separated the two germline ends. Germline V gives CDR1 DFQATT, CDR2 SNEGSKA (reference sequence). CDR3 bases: TGCAGTGGGGGCAGCAACTATGGCTACACCTTC. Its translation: CSGGSNYGYTF.